Sequencing of this TCR beta chain was carried out in a study of blood T cell repertoires in COVID-19 (dated by TCRdb to the early 2020s). Some background on the complete study: Collaborator samples came from the United States, Italy and Spain and covered acute and convalescent phases of COVID-19. Subjects who had been exposed to COVID-19, were actively infected with it, or had recovered from it provided the deeply sampled blood TCRbeta repertoires that made up the dataset. The repertoires were released in a freely available public database meant as a resource for research on the immune response to SARS-CoV-2. The material from the prospective study consisted of cDNA or gDNA derived from T cells, B-cell-depleted T cells, or PBMCs. Where available, HLA class I and class II types were obtained from metadata supplied by the sample provider rather than from assay-based typing. Sample metadata almost always included a de-identified subject ID, COVID-19 status, age in years and sex. Samples came from the ongoing ImmuneRACE study (first 160 participants) plus 1,254 subjects from 6 global collaborators.

A note on this clone: This clone's antigen is unknown. The sample holds no much larger clone one base away, and base qualities are not on file.

The study at large found these results: How much clinical and demographic metadata was included differed by source and by participant, and the metadata was provided uncurated.

At the junction V is shortened by 6 bases and J by 7 bases, with 11 bases in between. The CDR3, from cysteine to phenylalanine, totals 12 residues. Only the CDR3 part of the read is kept: 36 bases, read in frame from the first base. Participants in the prospective study were aged 18 to 89 years, lived in approximately 26 United States geographic areas, and enrolled through a virtual design. To assign participants to cohorts, the prospective study relied on clinical history that participants themselves reported in a screening survey and a study questionnaire. In the prospective study, whole blood, serum and a nasopharyngeal or oropharyngeal swab were collected from each participant by mobile phlebotomists. Participants in the prospective study had the option to provide additional blood draws and questionnaires over a roughly 2-month period. Before DNA extraction, prospective study blood samples were shipped either frozen or at room temperature.

TCRbeta CDR3 regions were amplified from genomic DNA using the immunoSEQ Assay, a bias-controlled multiplex PCR. Under the source paper's analysis protocol: Within the assay, amplification of reference gene primers was used to estimate how many nucleated cells each sample contained. Sequence reads were collapsed and filtered to measure the absolute abundance of every unique TCRbeta CDR3 rearrangement. For each sample, productive Simpson clonality was calculated as the square root of Simpson's diversity index over productive rearrangements. TCRdb mirrors the immuneACCESS table, restricted to in-frame sequences. Some clones are absent from its copies; in checked studies, under half trace to an unresolved V gene, and the reason for the others is unknown. That table supplies the V and J calls and clone size; D and trimming were determined from the DNA. The sample table contains 120,000 to 150,000 clones; only one count was recorded for about 83% of them. The ten largest clonotypes hold 3% to 3.5% of the sample.

The sequenced sample was PBMCs or T cells enriched from blood (not recorded which). The TCR comes from a woman in her fifties or sixties with acute COVID-19. The rearranged chain carries TRBV12-3 or TRBV12-4 and TRBJ2-3; perhaps TRBD2 is the D gene, with 6 bases matching. The CDR3 is CASSAGTNTQYF. The sequenced DNA: TGTGCCAGCAGCGCGGGGACCAATACGCAGTATTTT.